The rows below give T cell receptor beta chains drawn from one sample of a study of CD8+CD57+ T cells in acquired aplastic anemia. MiXCR, run by TCRdb on the reads, gives a single entry per CDR3 protein. The table includes about 40,000 distinct CDR3 sequences, 60% to 80% detected once. The sample taken for sequencing was sorted CD4+, CD8+, or CD8+CD57+ T cells (not recorded which) from PBMCs. These receptors came from a human donor with aplastic anemia. Each CDR3 is given with its conserved first and last residue. Fields, in order: J gene, CDR3 length, clone size, D gene, V gene, CDR3 DNA, CDR3 protein. A D gene is named only where the DNA matches it firmly. Some rows have no size entry. The others give once, few or many, or a class for an expanded clone.

j_call: TRBJ2-5; cdr3_length: 15; clone_size: many; d_call: NA; v_call: TRBV2; cdr3_nt: TGTGCCAGCAGTGCCATCCGCCAGTTCTCCGAGACCCAGTACTTC; cdr3_aa: CASSAIRQFSETQYF
j_call: TRBJ2-7; cdr3_length: 13; clone_size: NA; d_call: NA; v_call: TRBV24-1; cdr3_nt: TGTGCCACCAGGGACAGTACAACCTACGAGCAGTACTTC; cdr3_aa: CATRDSTTYEQYF
j_call: TRBJ1-2; cdr3_length: 14; clone_size: few; d_call: NA; v_call: TRBV2; cdr3_nt: TGTGCCAGCAGTGAACTCACAGGGAGCTATGGCTACACCTTC; cdr3_aa: CASSELTGSYGYTF
j_call: TRBJ2-7; cdr3_length: 15; clone_size: NA; d_call: NA; v_call: TRBV6-4; cdr3_nt: TGTGCCAGCAGTTACGAGGTGGGGTTAAGCTACGAGCAGTACTTC; cdr3_aa: CASSYEVGLSYEQYF
j_call: TRBJ2-5; cdr3_length: 13; clone_size: NA; d_call: NA; v_call: TRBV29-1; cdr3_nt: TGCAGCGCAGGGGGGGGGGTTGAAGAGACCCAGTACTTC; cdr3_aa: CSAGGGVEETQYF
j_call: TRBJ1-5; cdr3_length: 14; clone_size: NA; d_call: NA; v_call: TRBV19; cdr3_nt: TGTGCCAGTAGTATAGACCGTTCCAATCAGCCCCAGCATTTT; cdr3_aa: CASSIDRSNQPQHF
j_call: TRBJ2-7; cdr3_length: 15; clone_size: NA; d_call: NA; v_call: TRBV15; cdr3_nt: TGTGCCACCAGCAGAGACAGTCAGACGGTCTACGAGCAGTACTTC; cdr3_aa: CATSRDSQTVYEQYF
j_call: TRBJ1-2; cdr3_length: 10; clone_size: NA; d_call: NA; v_call: TRBV2; cdr3_nt: TGTGCCAGCATCGGAGCTGGCTACACCTTC; cdr3_aa: CASIGAGYTF
j_call: TRBJ2-5; cdr3_length: 15; clone_size: NA; d_call: TRBD2; v_call: TRBV15; cdr3_nt: TGTGCCACCAGCAGAGTAGCGGGGGGGCAAGAGACCCAGTACTTC; cdr3_aa: CATSRVAGGQETQYF
j_call: TRBJ1-4; cdr3_length: 17; clone_size: NA; d_call: NA; v_call: TRBV24-1; cdr3_nt: TGTGCCACCAGTGAGCTTGGACAAGGGCAGAAAAATGAAAAACTGTTTTTT; cdr3_aa: CATSELGQGQKNEKLFF
j_call: TRBJ2-1; cdr3_length: 17; clone_size: NA; d_call: TRBD2; v_call: TRBV10-2; cdr3_nt: TGCGCCAGCAGTGAGCCGGGACTAGCGGGGGGGTACAATGAGCAGTTCTTC; cdr3_aa: CASSEPGLAGGYNEQFF
j_call: TRBJ1-1; cdr3_length: 15; clone_size: medium-sized; d_call: NA; v_call: TRBV10-3; cdr3_nt: TGTGCCATCAGTGCCGACGGTCTGATGAACACTGAAGCTTTCTTT; cdr3_aa: CAISADGLMNTEAFF
j_call: TRBJ2-5; cdr3_length: 14; clone_size: NA; d_call: NA; v_call: TRBV7-8; cdr3_nt: TGTGCCAGCAGCTTAGGGTATGGGAGGGAGACCCAGTACTTC; cdr3_aa: CASSLGYGRETQYF
j_call: TRBJ2-7; cdr3_length: 14; clone_size: NA; d_call: TRBD1; v_call: TRBV6-1; cdr3_nt: TGTGCCAGCAGCTCATGGGACAGGGTCTACGGGCAGTACTTC; cdr3_aa: CASSSWDRVYGQYF